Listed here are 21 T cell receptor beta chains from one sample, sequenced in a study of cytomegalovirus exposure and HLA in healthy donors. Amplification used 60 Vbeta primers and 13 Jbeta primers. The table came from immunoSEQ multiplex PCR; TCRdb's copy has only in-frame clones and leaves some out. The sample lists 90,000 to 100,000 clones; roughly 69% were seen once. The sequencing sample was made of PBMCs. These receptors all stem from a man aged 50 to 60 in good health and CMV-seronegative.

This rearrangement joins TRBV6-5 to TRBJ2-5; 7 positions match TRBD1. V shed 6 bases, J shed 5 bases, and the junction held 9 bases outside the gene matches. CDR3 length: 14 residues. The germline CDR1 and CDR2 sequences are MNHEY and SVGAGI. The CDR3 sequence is CASRKQGSGETQYF. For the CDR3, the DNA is TGTGCCAGCAGGAAACAGGGGAGCGGCGAGACCCAGTACTTC.

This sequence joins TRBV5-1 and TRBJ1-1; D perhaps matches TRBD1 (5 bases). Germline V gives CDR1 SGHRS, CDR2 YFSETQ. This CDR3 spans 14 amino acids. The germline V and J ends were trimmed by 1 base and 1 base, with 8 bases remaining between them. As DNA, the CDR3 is TGCGCCAGCAGCTTGACAGGCCAGAACACTGAAGCTTTCTTT. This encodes CASSLTGQNTEAFF.

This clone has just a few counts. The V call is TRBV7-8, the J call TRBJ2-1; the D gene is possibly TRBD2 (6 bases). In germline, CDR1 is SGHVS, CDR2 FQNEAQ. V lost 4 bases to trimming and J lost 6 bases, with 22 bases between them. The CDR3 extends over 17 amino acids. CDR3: CASSWNRTLTRANEQFF. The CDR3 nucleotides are TGTGCCAGCAGCTGGAACCGAACACTGACTAGGGCCAATGAGCAGTTCTTC.

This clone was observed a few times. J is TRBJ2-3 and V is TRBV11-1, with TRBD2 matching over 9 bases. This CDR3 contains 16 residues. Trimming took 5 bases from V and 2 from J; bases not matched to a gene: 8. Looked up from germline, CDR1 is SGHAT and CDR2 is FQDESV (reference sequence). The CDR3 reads CASSEGTSIFTDTQYF. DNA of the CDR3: TGTGCCAGCAGCGAAGGGACTAGCATCTTCACAGATACGCAGTATTTT.

The CDR3 sequence is CASTAVEGPQHF. DNA for the CDR3: TGTGCCAGCACCGCTGTAGAGGGGCCCCAGCATTTT. The chain uses TRBV28 and TRBJ1-5; D ambiguous. The germline gives CDR1 MDHEN, CDR2 SYDVKM. The CDR3 is 12 residues long. Between the trimmed V and J ends, which lost 7 bases and 9 bases, there was a span of 13 bases.

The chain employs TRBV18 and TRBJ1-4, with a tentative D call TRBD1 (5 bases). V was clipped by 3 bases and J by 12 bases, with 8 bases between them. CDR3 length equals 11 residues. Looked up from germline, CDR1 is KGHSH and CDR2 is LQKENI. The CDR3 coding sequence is TGTGCCAGCTCACCGTCCAGGGAACTGTTTTTT. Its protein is CASSPSRELFF.

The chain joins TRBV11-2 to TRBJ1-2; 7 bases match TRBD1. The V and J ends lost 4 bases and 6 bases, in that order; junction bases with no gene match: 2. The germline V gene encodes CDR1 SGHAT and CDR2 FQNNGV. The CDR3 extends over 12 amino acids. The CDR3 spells CASSSTGDGYTF. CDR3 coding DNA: TGTGCCAGCAGCTCAACAGGGGATGGCTACACCTTC.

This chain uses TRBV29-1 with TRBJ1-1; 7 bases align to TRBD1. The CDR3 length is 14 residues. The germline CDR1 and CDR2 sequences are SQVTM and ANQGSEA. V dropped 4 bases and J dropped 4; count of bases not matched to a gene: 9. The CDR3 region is CSVGQGFLATEAFF. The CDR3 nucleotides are TGCAGCGTTGGACAGGGTTTCTTGGCCACTGAAGCTTTCTTT.

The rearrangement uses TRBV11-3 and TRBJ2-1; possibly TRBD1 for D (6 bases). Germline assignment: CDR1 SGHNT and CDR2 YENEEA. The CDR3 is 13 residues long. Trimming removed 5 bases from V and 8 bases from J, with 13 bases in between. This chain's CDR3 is CASSLSGVDEQFF. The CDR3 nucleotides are TGTGCCAGCAGCCTTTCAGGGGTCGATGAGCAGTTCTTC. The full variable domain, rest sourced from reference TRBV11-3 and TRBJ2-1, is EAGVVQSPRYKIIEKKQPVAFWCNPISGHNTLYWYLQNLGQGPELLIRYENEEAVDDSQLPKDRFSAERLKGVDSTLKIQPAELGDSAVYLCASSLSGVDEQFFGPGTRLTVL.

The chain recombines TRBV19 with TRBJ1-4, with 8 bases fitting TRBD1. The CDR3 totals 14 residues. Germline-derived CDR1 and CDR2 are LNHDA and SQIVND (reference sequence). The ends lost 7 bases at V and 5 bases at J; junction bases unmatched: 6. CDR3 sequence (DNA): TGTGCCAGTAAACGGACAGGGATGAATGAAAAACTGTTTTTT. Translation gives CASKRTGMNEKLFF.

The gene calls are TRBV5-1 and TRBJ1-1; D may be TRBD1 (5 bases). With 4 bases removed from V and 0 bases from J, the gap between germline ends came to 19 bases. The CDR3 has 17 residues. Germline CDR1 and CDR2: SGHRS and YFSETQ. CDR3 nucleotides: TGCGCCAGCAGCAGCCCGGGGCAGCGGGGGATGAACACTGAAGCTTTCTTT. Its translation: CASSSPGQRGMNTEAFF.

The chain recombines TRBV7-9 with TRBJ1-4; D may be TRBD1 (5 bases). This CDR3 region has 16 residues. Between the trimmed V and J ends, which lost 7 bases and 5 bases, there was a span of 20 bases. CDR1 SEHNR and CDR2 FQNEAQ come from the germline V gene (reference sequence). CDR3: CASNPHGGTGNEKLFF. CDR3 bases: TGTGCCAGCAACCCCCACGGCGGGACGGGAAATGAAAAACTGTTTTTT.

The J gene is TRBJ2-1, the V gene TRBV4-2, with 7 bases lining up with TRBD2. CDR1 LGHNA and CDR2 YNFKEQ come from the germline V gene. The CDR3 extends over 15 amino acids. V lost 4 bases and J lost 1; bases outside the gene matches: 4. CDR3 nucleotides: TGTGCCAGCAGCCGGGACTACCTGTCCTACAATGAGCAGTTCTTC. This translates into CASSRDYLSYNEQFF.

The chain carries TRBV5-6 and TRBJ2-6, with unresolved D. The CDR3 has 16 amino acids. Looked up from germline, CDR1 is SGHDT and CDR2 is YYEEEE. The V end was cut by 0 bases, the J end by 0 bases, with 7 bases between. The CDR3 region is CASSLGLLSGANVLTF. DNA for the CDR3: TGTGCCAGCAGCTTGGGACTCCTCTCTGGGGCCAACGTCCTGACTTTC. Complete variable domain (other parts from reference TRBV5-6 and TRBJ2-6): DAGVTQSPTHLIKTRGQQVTLRCSPKSGHDTVSWYQQALGQGPQFIFQYYEEEERQRGNFPDRFSGHQFPNYSSELNVNALLLGDSALYLCASSLGLLSGANVLTFGAGSRLTVL.

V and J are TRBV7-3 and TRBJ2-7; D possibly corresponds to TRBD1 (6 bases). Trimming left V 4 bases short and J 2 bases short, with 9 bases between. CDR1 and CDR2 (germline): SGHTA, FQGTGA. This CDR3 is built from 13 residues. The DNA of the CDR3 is TGTGCCAGCAGCTATGGGACAACCTACGAGCAGTACTTC. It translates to CASSYGTTYEQYF. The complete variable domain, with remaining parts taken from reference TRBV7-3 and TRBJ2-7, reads GAGVSQTPSNKVTEKGKYVELRCDPISGHTALYWYRQSLGQGPEFLIYFQGTGAADDSGLPNDRFFAVRPEGSVSTLKIQRTERGDSAVYLCASSYGTTYEQYFGPGTRLTVT.

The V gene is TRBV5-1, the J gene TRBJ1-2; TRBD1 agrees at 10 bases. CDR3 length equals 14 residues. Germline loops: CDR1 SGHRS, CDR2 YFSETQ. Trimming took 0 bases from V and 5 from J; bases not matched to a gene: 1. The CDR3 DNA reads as TGCGCCAGCAGCTTGGGGGACAGGGGTTATGGCTACACCTTC. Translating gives CASSLGDRGYGYTF.

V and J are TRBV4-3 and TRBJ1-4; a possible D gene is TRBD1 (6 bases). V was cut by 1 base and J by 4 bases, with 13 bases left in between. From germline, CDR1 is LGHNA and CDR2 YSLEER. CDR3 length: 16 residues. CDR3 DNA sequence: TGCGCCAGCAGCCAAGTTTGGGACACGGATAATGAAAAACTGTTTTTT. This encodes CASSQVWDTDNEKLFF.

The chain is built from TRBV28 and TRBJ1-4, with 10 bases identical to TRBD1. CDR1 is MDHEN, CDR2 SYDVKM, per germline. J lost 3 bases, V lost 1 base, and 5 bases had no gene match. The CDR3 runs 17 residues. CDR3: CASSLSPGTGANEKLFF. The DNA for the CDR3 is TGTGCCAGCAGTTTATCCCCGGGGACAGGGGCTAATGAAAAACTGTTTTTT.

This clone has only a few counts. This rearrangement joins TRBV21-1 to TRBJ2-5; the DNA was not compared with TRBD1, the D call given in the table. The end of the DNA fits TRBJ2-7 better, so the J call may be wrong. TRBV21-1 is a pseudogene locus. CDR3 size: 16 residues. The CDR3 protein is CASSSRGDRGLHEQYF. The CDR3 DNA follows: TGTGCCAGCAGCAGCCGCGGGGACAGGGGGCTCCACGAGCAGTACTTC.

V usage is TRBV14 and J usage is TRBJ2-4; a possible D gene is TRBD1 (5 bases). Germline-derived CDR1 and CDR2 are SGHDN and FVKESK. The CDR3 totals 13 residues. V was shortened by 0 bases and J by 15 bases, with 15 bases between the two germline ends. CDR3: CASSQDRLGQRYF. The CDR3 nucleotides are TGTGCCAGCAGCCAAGATCGTCTCGGACAACGGTACTTC.

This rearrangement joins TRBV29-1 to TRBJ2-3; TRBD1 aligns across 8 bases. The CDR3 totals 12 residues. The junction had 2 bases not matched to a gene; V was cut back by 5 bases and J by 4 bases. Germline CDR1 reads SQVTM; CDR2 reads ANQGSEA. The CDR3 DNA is TGCAGCGTTTACAGGGGGGCAGATACGCAGTATTTT. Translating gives CSVYRGADTQYF.